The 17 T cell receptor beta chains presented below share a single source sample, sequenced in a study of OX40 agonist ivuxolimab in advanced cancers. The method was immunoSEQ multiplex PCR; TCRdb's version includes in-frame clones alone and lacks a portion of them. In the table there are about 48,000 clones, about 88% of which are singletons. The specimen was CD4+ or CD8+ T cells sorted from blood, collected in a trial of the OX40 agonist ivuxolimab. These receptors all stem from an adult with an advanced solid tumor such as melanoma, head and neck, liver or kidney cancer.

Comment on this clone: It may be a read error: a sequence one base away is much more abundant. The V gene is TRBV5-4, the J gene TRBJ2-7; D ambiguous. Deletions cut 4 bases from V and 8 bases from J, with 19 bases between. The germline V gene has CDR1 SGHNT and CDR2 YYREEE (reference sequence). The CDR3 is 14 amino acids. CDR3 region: CASSQGRLANKQYF. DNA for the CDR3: TGTGCCAGCAGCCAAGGACGGCTTGCCAACAAGCAGTACTTC.

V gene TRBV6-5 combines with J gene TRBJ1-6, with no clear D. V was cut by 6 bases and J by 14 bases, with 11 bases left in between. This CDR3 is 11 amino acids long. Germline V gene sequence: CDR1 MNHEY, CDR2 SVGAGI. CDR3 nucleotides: TGTGCCAGCAGCACCCGAGGGACCCTCCACTTT. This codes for CASSTRGTLHF.

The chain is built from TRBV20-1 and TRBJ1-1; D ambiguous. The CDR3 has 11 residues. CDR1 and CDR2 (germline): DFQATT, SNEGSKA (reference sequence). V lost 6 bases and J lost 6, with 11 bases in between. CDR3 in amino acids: CSALEVPEAFF. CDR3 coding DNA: TGCAGTGCCCTGGAGGTCCCTGAAGCTTTCTTT.

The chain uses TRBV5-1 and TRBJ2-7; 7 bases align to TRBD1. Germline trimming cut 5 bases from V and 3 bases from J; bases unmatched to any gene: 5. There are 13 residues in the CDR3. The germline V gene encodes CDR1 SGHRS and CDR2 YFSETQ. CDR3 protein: CASRGDSYYEQYF. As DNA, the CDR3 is TGCGCCAGCAGGGGGGACAGTTACTACGAGCAGTACTTC.

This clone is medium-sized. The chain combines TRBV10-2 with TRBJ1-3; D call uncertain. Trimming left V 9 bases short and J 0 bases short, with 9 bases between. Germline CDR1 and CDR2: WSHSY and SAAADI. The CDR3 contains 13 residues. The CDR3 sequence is CASSESSGNTIYF. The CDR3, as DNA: TGCGCCAGTTCTGAGAGCTCTGGAAACACCATATATTTT.

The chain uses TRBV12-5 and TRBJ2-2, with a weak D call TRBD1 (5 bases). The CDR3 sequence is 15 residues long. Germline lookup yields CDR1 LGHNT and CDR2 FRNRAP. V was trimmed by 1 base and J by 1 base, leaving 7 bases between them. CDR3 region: CASGLGQGNTGELFF. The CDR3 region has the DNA TGTGCTAGTGGTTTGGGGCAGGGGAACACCGGGGAGCTGTTTTTT.

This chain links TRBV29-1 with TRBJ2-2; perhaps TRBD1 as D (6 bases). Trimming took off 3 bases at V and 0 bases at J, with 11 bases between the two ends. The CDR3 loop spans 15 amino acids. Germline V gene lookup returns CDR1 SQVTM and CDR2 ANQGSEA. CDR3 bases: TGCAGCGTTGATGAGGGACAAGCGAACACCGGGGAGCTGTTTTTT. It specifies CSVDEGQANTGELFF.

The CDR3 loop reads CASSQVRGTSGSKTQYF. The CDR3 DNA reads TGCGCCAGCAGCCAAGTTAGGGGGACTAGCGGGAGCAAGACCCAGTACTTC. The chain couples TRBV4-1 to TRBJ2-5, with 14 bases lining up with TRBD2. CDR3 length: 17 amino acids. After removal of 1 base from V and 6 bases from J, the junction contained 7 bases not matched to a gene. From germline, CDR1 is MGHRA and CDR2 YSYEKL.

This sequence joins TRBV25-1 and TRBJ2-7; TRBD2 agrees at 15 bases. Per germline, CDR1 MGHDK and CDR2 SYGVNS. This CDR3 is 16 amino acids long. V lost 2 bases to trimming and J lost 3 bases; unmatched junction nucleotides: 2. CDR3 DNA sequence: TGTGCCAGCAGTGAACCGGGACTAGCGGGAGGCTACGAGCAGTACTTC. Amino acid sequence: CASSEPGLAGGYEQYF.

This chain's CDR3 is CASSRDVGDLYEQYF. DNA of the CDR3: TGTGCCAGCTCCCGCGATGTGGGAGACCTTTACGAGCAGTACTTC. This chain joins TRBV2 and TRBJ2-7; D may be TRBD2 (5 bases). The CDR3 is 15 residues long. Trimming removed 8 bases from V and 4 bases from J, with 21 bases in between. Germline V gives CDR1 SNHLY, CDR2 FYNNEI.

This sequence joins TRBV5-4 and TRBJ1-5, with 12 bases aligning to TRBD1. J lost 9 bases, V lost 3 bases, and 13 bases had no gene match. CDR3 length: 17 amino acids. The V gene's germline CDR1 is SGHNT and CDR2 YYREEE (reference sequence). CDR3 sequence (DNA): TGTGCCAGCAGCTATGGGACAGGGGGCACTATAGCGGGGCCCCAGCATTTT. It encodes CASSYGTGGTIAGPQHF.

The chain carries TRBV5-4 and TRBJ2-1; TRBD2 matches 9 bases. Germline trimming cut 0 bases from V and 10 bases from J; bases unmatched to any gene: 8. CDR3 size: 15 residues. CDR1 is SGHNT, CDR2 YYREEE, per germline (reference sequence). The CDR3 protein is CASSLVTAGGFEQFF. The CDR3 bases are TGTGCCAGCAGCTTGGTCACAGCGGGAGGCTTCGAGCAGTTCTTC.

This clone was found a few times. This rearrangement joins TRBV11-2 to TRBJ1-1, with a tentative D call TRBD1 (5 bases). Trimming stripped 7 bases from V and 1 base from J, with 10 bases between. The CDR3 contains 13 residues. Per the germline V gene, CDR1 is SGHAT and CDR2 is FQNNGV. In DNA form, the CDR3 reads TGTGCCAGCAAGGGGCAGGGGAACACTGAAGCTTTCTTT. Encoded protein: CASKGQGNTEAFF. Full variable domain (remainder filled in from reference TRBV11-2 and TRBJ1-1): EAGVAQSPRYKIIEKRQSVAFWCNPISGHATLYWYQQILGQGPKLLIQFQNNGVVDDSQLPKDRFSAERLKGVDSTLKIQPAKLEDSAVYLCASKGQGNTEAFFGQGTRLTVV.

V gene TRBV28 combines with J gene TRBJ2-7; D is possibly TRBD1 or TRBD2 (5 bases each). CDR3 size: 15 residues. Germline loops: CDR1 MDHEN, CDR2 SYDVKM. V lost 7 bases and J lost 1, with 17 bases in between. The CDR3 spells CASKIGGFGSYEQYF. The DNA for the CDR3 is TGTGCCAGCAAGATTGGGGGTTTCGGGTCCTACGAGCAGTACTTC.

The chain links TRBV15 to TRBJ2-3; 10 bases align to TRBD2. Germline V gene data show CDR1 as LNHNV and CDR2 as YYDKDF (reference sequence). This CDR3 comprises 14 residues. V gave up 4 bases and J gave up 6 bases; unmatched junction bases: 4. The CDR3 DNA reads TGTGCCACCAGCACAGCGGGAGGGTCTGATACGCAGTATTTT. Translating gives CATSTAGGSDTQYF.

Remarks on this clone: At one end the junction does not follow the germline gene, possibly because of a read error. The CDR3 DNA is TGTGCCAGCAGCGTAGCGGGAGTCACAGATACGCAGTATTTT. Translating it yields CASSVAGVTDTQYF. The rearrangement uses TRBV7-2 and TRBJ2-3; 9 bases fit TRBD2. Germline V lookup: CDR1 SGHTA, CDR2 FQGNSA. The CDR3 extends over 14 amino acids.

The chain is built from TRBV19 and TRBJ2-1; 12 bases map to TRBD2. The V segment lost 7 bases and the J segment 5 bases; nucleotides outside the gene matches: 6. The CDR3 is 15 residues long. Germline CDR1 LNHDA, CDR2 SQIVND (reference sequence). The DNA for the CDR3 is TGTGCCAGTACTAGCGGGAGGGCCCAACACAATGAGCAGTTCTTC. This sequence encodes CASTSGRAQHNEQFF.